The rows below give T cell receptor beta chains drawn from one sample of a study of CXCR3 chemokines and chemotherapy response in bladder cancer. TCRdb reprocessed the PCR reads via MiXCR and lists one record per CDR3 protein. The sample has roughly 1,200 distinct CDR3 sequences; about a fifth are singletons. This specimen was acquired from a patient whose treatment included neoadjuvant chemotherapy. Receptor source: a human donor with bladder cancer that did not respond to neoadjuvant chemotherapy. CDR3s include the opening cysteine and the closing phenylalanine or tryptophan. The D gene is left open where the match is weak. Clone size is not always given. Where it is, it says once, few, many or a class for expanded clones.

few	TRBJ1-1	NA	16	TRBV6-5	CASSYQAGGPVTEAFF	TGTGCCAGCAGTTATCAGGCGGGGGGGCCGGTCACTGAAGCTTTCTTT
NA	TRBJ2-1	TRBD1	15	TRBV6-1	CASRHWRDRYSLQFF	TGTGCCAGCAGGCATTGGCGGGACAGGTACTCCTTGCAGTTCTTC
few	TRBJ2-5	NA	16	TRBV11-2	CASSRNSRLPIETQYF	TGTGCCAGCAGTCGGAATTCCAGGTTACCAATAGAGACCCAGTACTTC
many	TRBJ2-3	NA	14	TRBV27	CASSLLGLRDTQYF	TGTGCCAGCAGTTTGTTGGGGCTGAGAGATACGCAGTATTTT
medium-sized	TRBJ2-4	NA	13	TRBV29-1	CSVEDQGRNIQYF	TGCAGCGTTGAAGATCAGGGACGTAACATTCAGTACTTC
medium-sized	TRBJ2-2	TRBD2	16	TRBV29-1	CSVGGLAGESSGELFF	TGCAGCGTTGGGGGACTAGCGGGAGAGTCTTCCGGGGAGCTGTTTTTT
many	TRBJ2-7	NA	16	TRBV20-1	CSARLLGTDQPGEQYF	TGCAGTGCTAGACTCCTCGGGACCGACCAACCAGGGGAGCAGTACTTC
many	TRBJ1-5	NA	15	TRBV20-1	CSAGRVGVSNQPQHF	TGCAGTGCTGGGAGGGTGGGGGTTAGCAATCAGCCCCAGCATTTT
large	TRBJ2-3	NA	14	TRBV24-1	CATSGGANTDTQYF	TGTGCCACCAGTGGCGGGGCGAACACAGATACGCAGTATTTT
few	TRBJ2-7	NA	14	TRBV27	CASRRAGNSYEQYF	TGTGCCAGCCGCAGGGCCGGAAACTCCTACGAGCAGTACTTC
many	TRBJ2-2	TRBD1	16	TRBV11-2	CASSFRWTGGVGELFF	TGTGCCAGCAGCTTCCGATGGACAGGGGGAGTCGGGGAGCTGTTTTTT
many	TRBJ1-2	NA	13	TRBV25-1	CASAGHHNYGYTF	TGTGCCTCCGCGGGACATCACAACTATGGCTACACCTTC
many	TRBJ1-6	TRBD1	14	TRBV12-3/TRBV12-4	CASSLTGSDSPLHF	TGTGCCAGCAGTTTGACAGGGAGTGATTCACCCCTCCACTTT
NA	TRBJ2-5	TRBD2	14	TRBV10-1	CASSSGLAGETQYF	TGCGCCAGCAGCTCGGGACTAGCGGGGGAGACCCAGTACTTC
NA	TRBJ1-1	NA	14	TRBV27	CASSLAGAYTEAFF	TGTGCCAGCAGTTTAGCGGGGGCGTACACTGAAGCTTTCTTT
many	TRBJ2-7	TRBD2	14	TRBV29-1	CSVEVVAGLGEQYF	TGCAGCGTTGAGGTGGTAGCGGGGCTAGGGGAGCAGTACTTC
hyperexpanded	TRBJ1-6	NA	17	TRBV6-1	CASSEPLQSFYNSPLHF	TGTGCCAGCAGTGAACCCCTGCAAAGTTTTTATAATTCACCCCTCCACTTT
many	TRBJ2-1	TRBD1	17	TRBV7-9	CASSSGTGSARDNEQFF	TGTGCCAGCAGCTCGGGGACAGGGAGCGCCCGCGACAATGAGCAGTTCTTC
large	TRBJ2-1	TRBD2	22	TRBV6-5	CASSYFYAGGLAGGMGYNEQFF	TGTGCCAGCAGTTACTTTTATGCAGGGGGACTAGCGGGAGGGATGGGCTACAATGAGCAGTTCTTC
many	TRBJ1-1	TRBD1	16	TRBV4-1	CASSPTGARVNTEAFF	TGCGCCAGCAGCCCCACAGGGGCTAGGGTGAACACTGAAGCTTTCTTT
many	TRBJ1-2	NA	16	TRBV9	CASSPLSYRVAWGYTF	TGTGCCAGCAGCCCCCTGTCCTACAGGGTGGCATGGGGCTACACCTTC
many	TRBJ1-4	TRBD1	17	TRBV20-1	CSARGQGVGLANEKLFF	TGCAGTGCTAGGGGACAGGGGGTCGGACTGGCTAATGAAAAACTGTTTTTT
many	TRBJ2-1	NA	11	TRBV2	CASTDKDEQFF	TGTGCCAGCACCGATAAAGATGAGCAGTTCTTC
medium-sized	TRBJ1-5	NA	15	TRBV12-3/TRBV12-4	CASSLGQLPNQPQHF	TGTGCCAGCAGCCTAGGACAGCTTCCCAATCAGCCCCAGCATTTT